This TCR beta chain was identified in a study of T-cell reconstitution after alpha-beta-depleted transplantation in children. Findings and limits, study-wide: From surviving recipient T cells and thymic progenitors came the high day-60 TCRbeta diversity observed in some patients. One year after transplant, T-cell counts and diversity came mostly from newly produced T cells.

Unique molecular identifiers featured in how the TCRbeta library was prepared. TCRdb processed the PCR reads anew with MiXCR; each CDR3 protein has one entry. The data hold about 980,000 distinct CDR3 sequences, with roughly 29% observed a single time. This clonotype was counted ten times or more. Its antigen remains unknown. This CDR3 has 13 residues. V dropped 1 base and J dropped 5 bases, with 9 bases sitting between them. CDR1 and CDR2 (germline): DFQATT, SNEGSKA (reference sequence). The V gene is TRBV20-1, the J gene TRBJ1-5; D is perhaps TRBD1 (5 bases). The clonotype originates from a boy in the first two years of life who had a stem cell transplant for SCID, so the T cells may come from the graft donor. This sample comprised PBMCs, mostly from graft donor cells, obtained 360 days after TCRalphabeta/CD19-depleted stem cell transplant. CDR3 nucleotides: TGCAGTGCTAGAGTTAGGGGCGATCAGCCCCAGCATTTT. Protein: CSARVRGDQPQHF.